Described below is a single T cell receptor beta chain sequence and its context. The data belong to a study of T cells in tuberculosis. Overall study: IGRA-negative adolescents, IGRA-positive adolescents with latent tuberculosis and adults with active tuberculosis formed this South African cohort.

Sequencing used immunoSEQ multiplex PCR; TCRdb keeps in-frame clones, though not all of them. The sample yields over 30,000 clones, roughly 93% seen once. Trimming left V 1 base short and J 0 bases short, with 12 bases between. Germline V lookup: CDR1 MGHRA, CDR2 YSYEKL. The CDR3 runs 16 residues. Time point indicated: new active TB diagnosis, blood taken before or within 7 days of starting treatment. Included patients were adults of at least 18, HIV-seronegative, South African. This specimen was PBMCs, taken at tuberculosis diagnosis. This sequence was found in an adult with tuberculosis. The J gene is TRBJ1-2, the V gene TRBV4-1; no definite D call. The CDR3 DNA reads TGCGCCAGCAGCCAAGGGCTACTCCTAGCTAACTATGGCTACACCTTC. This encodes CASSQGLLLANYGYTF.